The T cell receptor (beta chain) under discussion was sequenced for a study of T-cell reconstitution after alpha-beta-depleted transplantation in children. V lost 6 bases and J lost 0, with 3 bases in between. Germline V gene lookup returns CDR1 MDHEN and CDR2 SYDVKM. The CDR3 is 12 residues long. As it was prepared, the TCRbeta library received unique molecular identifiers. In TCRdb, the PCR reads were re-called with MiXCR into one record per CDR3 protein. The data hold 450,000 to 600,000 distinct CDR3 sequences, with around a third observed a single time. The sample holds a few counts of this clonotype.

J is TRBJ2-4 and V is TRBV28, with no clear D. The sequence was collected from a human donor who donated a stem cell graft to a child with aplastic anemia. Sample: PBMCs from the stem cell graft donor, taken from the stem cell graft. The CDR3 DNA is TGTGCCAGCAGGAAAGCCAAAAACATTCAGTACTTC. Translated: CASRKAKNIQYF.